This T cell receptor beta chain was sequenced during a study of blood T cell repertoires in COVID-19. The CDR3 is made up of 16 amino acids. Trimming stripped 3 bases from V and 1 base from J, with 13 bases between. The V gene's germline CDR1 is SGHRS and CDR2 YFSETQ. Original processing methods: Amplification of reference gene primers provided the estimated nucleated cell counts. Libraries were prepared by immunoSEQ multiplex PCR; TCRdb keeps only in-frame clonotypes and omits some of them. The DNA gave D and trimming, while V, J and clone size come from that table. The table has under 300,000 clones, roughly 89% seen once.

The receptor was derived from a woman in her 40s who had recovered from COVID-19. Sequencing was carried out using peripheral blood. The chain employs TRBV5-1 and TRBJ1-4, with D perhaps matching TRBD1 (6 bases). CDR3 in DNA: TGCGCCAGCAGCTACCGGACAGCCGGAACTAATGAAAAACTGTTTTTT. Its translation is CASSYRTAGTNEKLFF.